This T cell receptor (beta chain) comes out of a study of blood T cell repertoires in COVID-19. Losses at the gene ends were 5 bases for V and 0 bases for J; bases not matched to a gene: 10. Looked up from germline, CDR1 is SNHLY and CDR2 is FYNNEI. The CDR3 length is 17 residues. Only in-frame clones appear in the TCRdb table, and some are missing; sequencing was by immunoSEQ multiplex PCR. The sample consists of about 120,000 clones, 85% to 90% of them appearing once. The sample was peripheral blood. The source is a woman aged 70-85 years with acute or convalescent COVID-19. The chain combines TRBV2 with TRBJ1-5; 7 bases align to TRBD1. The CDR3 is CASSSPDRKDSNQPQHF. The CDR3 region has the DNA TGTGCCAGCAGTTCCCCGGACAGGAAAGATAGCAATCAGCCCCAGCATTTT.